The 22 T cell receptor beta chains below come from one sample, sequenced in a study of T cells after yellow fever vaccination. TCRdb reanalysed the 5' RACE reads using MiXCR and keeps one entry per CDR3 protein. The sample lists hundreds of thousands of distinct CDR3 sequences, roughly an eighth occurring once. Sample: CD4+ T cells sorted from PBMCs, taken 15 days after the yellow fever booster vaccination. All receptors derive from a man younger than 30 who received the YFV17D yellow fever vaccine.

The chain combines TRBV5-1 with TRBJ1-3; D is unresolved. The V and J ends lost 5 bases and 1 base respectively, with 13 bases between them. This CDR3 region has 15 residues. Germline CDR1 reads SGHRS; CDR2 reads YFSETQ. CDR3 DNA sequence: TGCGCCAGCAGAGCAGGTGGTTTATCTGGAAACACCATATATTTT. Amino acid sequence: CASRAGGLSGNTIYF.

This clonotype was observed a few times. The chain uses TRBV3-1 and TRBJ2-3; no firm D call. In germline, CDR1 is LGHDT, CDR2 YNNKEL (reference sequence). The V end lost 4 bases, the J end lost 9 bases, and 11 bases lay between the germline ends. The CDR3 has 12 residues. CDR3 region: CASSPGRRTQYF. The CDR3 region has the DNA TGTGCCAGCAGCCCCGGCAGGCGGACGCAGTATTTT.

Only a few counts were recorded for this clonotype. In nucleotides, the CDR3 is TGTGCCAGCACCTGGGGGGGAGGGGTGGAAAAACTGTTTTTT. Amino acids: CASTWGGGVEKLFF. The gene calls are TRBV28 and TRBJ1-4; maybe TRBD1 (5 bases). Between the trimmed V and J ends, which lost 7 bases and 8 bases, there was a span of 17 bases. The CDR3 length is 14 residues. Germline V gene sequence: CDR1 MDHEN, CDR2 SYDVKM. The whole variable domain, remainder taken from reference TRBV28 and TRBJ1-4, is DVKVTQSSRYLVKRTGEKVFLECVQDMDHENMFWYRQDPGLGLRLIYFSYDVKMKEKGDIPEGYSVSREKKERFSLILESASTNQTSMYLCASTWGGGVEKLFFGSGTQLSVL.

This clonotype was observed a few times. This chain links TRBV5-4 with TRBJ2-7; 9 nucleotides align to TRBD1. This CDR3 is 15 amino acids long. With 4 bases clipped from V and 5 bases from J, the junction kept 10 bases outside the gene matches. The germline V gene has CDR1 SGHNT and CDR2 YYREEE (reference sequence). The CDR3 spells CASSRTGQGLNEQYV. Written as DNA, the CDR3 is TGTGCCAGCAGCCGCACGGGACAGGGTCTCAACGAGCAGTACGTC.

This clonotype was counted at least ten times. This chain connects TRBV4-3 to TRBJ2-1, with a weak D call TRBD2 (6 bases). This CDR3 region has 16 residues. Trimming pared 2 bases from V and 3 bases from J, leaving 14 bases between. Germline V gene sequence: CDR1 LGHNA, CDR2 YSLEER. The CDR3 region has the DNA TGCGCCAGCAGCCAATCGTCCGGGACTTACTACAATGAGCAGTTCTTC. Translating it yields CASSQSSGTYYNEQFF.

This clonotype has just a few counts. The V and J genes are TRBV24-1 and TRBJ1-1; 8 bases align to TRBD1. This CDR3 is built from 12 residues. Germline V gives CDR1 KGHDR, CDR2 SFDVKD. Trimming at V came to 8 bases and at J to 7 bases, leaving 5 bases not matched to a gene. For the CDR3, the DNA is TGTGCCACCACGGACAGGGCCAATGAAGCTTTCTTT. Amino acids: CATTDRANEAFF.

V is TRBV20-1 and J is TRBJ1-1; 10 bases match TRBD1. This CDR3 is 14 amino acids long. J lost 7 bases, V lost 2 bases, and 7 bases had no gene match. Germline loops: CDR1 DFQATT, CDR2 SNEGSKA (reference sequence). CDR3 DNA: TGCAGTGCTAGACGGGGACAGGGGCTTGGTGAAGCTTTCTTT. It specifies CSARRGQGLGEAFF.

This clonotype was detected only a few times. The J gene is TRBJ2-4, the V gene TRBV5-6; 8 bases match TRBD1. With V trimmed by 2 bases and J by 8 bases, 6 bases remained unmatched. Germline CDR1 reads SGHDT; CDR2 reads YYEEEE. The CDR3 consists of 14 residues. CDR3 residues: CASSFYRGMDIQYF. The CDR3 DNA is TGTGCCAGCAGCTTTTACAGGGGGATGGACATTCAGTACTTC.

Only a few counts were recorded for this clonotype. The V and J genes are TRBV30 and TRBJ1-2; 7 nucleotides align to TRBD1. Losses at the gene ends were 0 bases for V and 5 bases for J; bases not matched to a gene: 12. The CDR3 covers 16 residues. CDR1 and CDR2 (germline): GTSNPN, SVGIG (reference sequence). The CDR3 region has the DNA TGTGCCTGGAGTGTACTGAAGGCAGGGGGAGGGTATGGCTACACCTTC. Translating it yields CAWSVLKAGGGYGYTF.

This clonotype was seen at least ten times. This chain joins TRBV15 and TRBJ2-5, with D perhaps assigned TRBD1 or TRBD2 (6 bases each). From germline, CDR1 is LNHNV and CDR2 YYDKDF (reference sequence). This CDR3 contains 16 residues. V was trimmed by 3 bases and J by 0 bases, leaving 14 bases between them. The CDR3: CATSSHPGDYQETQYF. Here the CDR3 DNA reads TGTGCCACCAGCAGCCATCCAGGGGACTACCAAGAGACCCAGTACTTC.

This clonotype has a handful of counts. The V gene is TRBV7-2, the J gene TRBJ1-1; D might be TRBD1 (6 bases). The CDR3 loop spans 14 amino acids. Germline CDR1 SGHTA, CDR2 FQGNSA. V lost 1 base and J 6 bases, leaving 12 bases between the germline ends. CDR3 sequence: CASSLVWQGSEAFF. CDR3 in DNA: TGTGCCAGCAGCTTAGTTTGGCAGGGGTCTGAAGCTTTCTTT.

The V gene is TRBV11-2, the J gene TRBJ2-3; D not resolved. In germline, CDR1 is SGHAT, CDR2 FQNNGV. Trimming removed 3 bases at V and 4 bases at J, with 8 bases between. The CDR3 consists of 13 residues. Here the CDR3 reads CASSFIGPDTQYF. DNA of the CDR3: TGTGCCAGCAGCTTCATAGGGCCAGATACGCAGTATTTT.

This clonotype occurred a few times. This rearrangement joins TRBV9 to TRBJ1-2; no clear D gene. V was pared by 4 bases and J by 1 base, with 11 bases between. Germline V CDR1 and CDR2: SGDLS, YYNGEE. This CDR3 contains 14 residues. CDR3 bases: TGTGCCAGCAGCTCCCGACGGGTTAACTATGGCTACACCTTC. It specifies CASSSRRVNYGYTF.

This clonotype appeared a few times. This chain connects TRBV7-2 to TRBJ2-4; D is perhaps TRBD1 or TRBD2 (5 bases each). Germline CDR1 SGHTA, CDR2 FQGNSA. This CDR3 has 15 amino acids. The V and J ends lost 5 bases and 4 bases respectively, with 15 bases between them. As DNA, the CDR3 is TGTGCCAGCAGCCCATACGGGACGGAGAAAAACATTCAGTACTTC. The encoded protein is CASSPYGTEKNIQYF.

The gene calls are TRBV4-1 and TRBJ1-5, with a possible D match to TRBD1 (6 bases). V lost 2 bases and J lost 4, with 18 bases in between. The CDR3 has 17 residues. In germline, CDR1 is MGHRA, CDR2 YSYEKL. The CDR3 loop is CASSQLLSAQGNQPQHF. The CDR3 DNA reads as TGCGCCAGCAGCCAACTTTTGTCTGCGCAGGGGAATCAGCCCCAGCATTTT.

The V call is TRBV7-2, the J call TRBJ1-1; 7 positions agree with TRBD1. Germline CDR1 is SGHTA and CDR2 is FQGNSA. The CDR3 is 14 residues long. The junction had 9 bases not matched to a gene; V was cut back by 8 bases and J by 3 bases. Here the CDR3 reads CASSGGTTHTEAFF. The CDR3 DNA sequence: TGTGCCAGCTCAGGGGGGACGACACACACTGAAGCTTTCTTT. The full variable domain, its missing parts supplied by reference TRBV7-2 and TRBJ1-1, is GAGVSQSPSNKVTEKGKDVELRCDPISGHTALYWYRQSLGQGLEFLIYFQGNSAPDKSGLPSDRFSAERTGGSVSTLTIQRTQQEDSAVYLCASSGGTTHTEAFFGQGTRLTVV.

In its sample, this clonotype was seen a few times. V usage is TRBV6-7 and J usage is TRBJ1-4; D is undetermined. TRBV6-7 is recorded as an ORF, its role being uncertain. V shed 0 bases and J shed 7 bases, with 21 bases lying between them. The CDR3 is 18 amino acids. CDR3 coding DNA: TGTGCCAGCAGTTACTCGGGTCGGCAGTGTAGCCCCCCTGAAAAACTGTTTTTT. Protein sequence: CASSYSGRQCSPPEKLFF.

This clonotype was seen more than once but under ten times. The chain combines TRBV10-3 with TRBJ1-1; 8 bases line up with TRBD1. The junction had 1 base not matched to a gene; V was cut back by 3 bases and J by 1 base. Germline CDR1 and CDR2: ENHRY and SYGVKD. The CDR3 runs 14 residues. In DNA form, the CDR3 reads TGTGCCATCAGTGATGGACAGGGGAACACTGAAGCTTTCTTT. Protein product: CAISDGQGNTEAFF.

The chain has TRBV3-1 and TRBJ1-3, with D uncertain. The CDR3 is 14 amino acids. CDR1 is LGHDT, CDR2 YNNKEL, per germline (reference sequence). The germline V and J ends were trimmed by 3 bases and 2 bases, with 8 bases remaining between them. The CDR3 loop is CASSHLNPGNTIYF. DNA of the CDR3: TGTGCCAGCAGCCACTTGAACCCTGGAAACACCATATATTTT.

J is TRBJ2-3 and V is TRBV20-1; D call uncertain. V was pared by 6 bases and J by 5 bases, with 15 bases between. Germline-derived CDR1 and CDR2 are DFQATT and SNEGSKA (reference sequence). CDR3 length: 13 residues. For the CDR3, the DNA is TGCAGTGCCGTCGCTGGGGTGGGAGATACGCAGTATTTT. Translating it yields CSAVAGVGDTQYF.

This clonotype has at least ten counts. The chain uses TRBV12-3 or TRBV12-4 and TRBJ2-7; no definite D call. V was pared by 6 bases and J by 5 bases, with 11 bases between. CDR3 length: 12 amino acids. The CDR3 region has the DNA TGTGCCAGCAGCTCGCGGCGGAACGAGCAGTACGTC. This gives the protein CASSSRRNEQYV.

The chain uses TRBV6-5 and TRBJ1-6; D not resolved. V lost 6 bases, J lost 10 bases, and 13 bases lay in between. This CDR3 has 13 amino acids. The V gene's germline CDR1 is MNHEY and CDR2 SVGAGI. The CDR3 region has the DNA TGTGCCAGCAGGTACAACCCCAAGTCACCCCTCCACTTT. Protein: CASRYNPKSPLHF.